The 15 T cell receptor beta chains presented below share a single source sample, sequenced in a study of T cell repertoires in ileal Crohn's disease (dated by TCRdb to the late 2010s). The method was the immunoSEQ multiplex PCR assay. TCRdb re-hosts the immuneACCESS table, in-frame sequences only. Its copies lack some clones; in the studies checked, an unresolved V gene accounts for under half of them, and the cause for the rest is not known. This sample lists tens of thousands of clones; 85% to 90% were detected once. The top ten clones comprise approximately 2% of the sample. The label giving this sample's time point can be read as: neoterminal ileum biopsy at postoperative endoscopy, about 6 months after surgery. The sample comprised ileal tissue. These receptors came from an adult with Crohn's disease.

The genes are TRBV2 and TRBJ1-1; 9 nucleotides agree with TRBD1. Germline loops: CDR1 SNHLY, CDR2 FYNNEI. V was pared by 10 bases and J by 4 bases, with 10 bases of the junction left unmatched. The CDR3 spans 14 residues. The CDR3 loop is CATSGQGRITEAFF. For the CDR3, the DNA is TGTGCCACCTCCGGACAGGGGAGAATCACTGAAGCTTTCTTT.

This clone was counted only a few times. The chain is built from TRBV19 and TRBJ2-1, with 9 bases fitting TRBD2. This CDR3 contains 14 residues. The germline gives CDR1 LNHDA, CDR2 SQIVND (reference sequence). With 5 bases clipped from V and 8 bases from J, the junction kept 7 bases outside the gene matches. CDR3 nucleotides: TGTGCCAGTAGTCGACGGACTAGCGCGGATGAGCAGTTCTTC. This encodes CASSRRTSADEQFF.

This chain connects TRBV5-1 to TRBJ2-2; 12 bases are a match to TRBD1. V lost 4 bases to trimming and J lost 6 bases; unmatched junction nucleotides: 4. The CDR3 is made up of 15 amino acids. The V gene's germline CDR1 is SGHRS and CDR2 YFSETQ. CDR3 coding DNA: TGCGCCAGCAGCGCTGGGACAGGGGGCGCCGGGGAGCTGTTTTTT. It is translated as CASSAGTGGAGELFF.

As for this clone: Relative to the germline gene, one junction end is altered; a read error may explain this. The chain links TRBV6-5 to TRBJ1-2; perhaps TRBD1 as D (6 bases). This CDR3 is 14 amino acids long. Per the germline V gene, CDR1 is MNHEY and CDR2 is SVGAGI. The CDR3 loop is CASSYGRGHYDYTF. DNA of the CDR3: TGTGCCAGCAGTTACGGAAGGGGACACTATGACTACACCTTC.

The chain carries TRBV5-5 and TRBJ2-5; 9 nucleotides match TRBD1. CDR1 is SGHKS, CDR2 YYEKEE, per germline (reference sequence). The ends lost 3 bases at V and 1 base at J; junction bases unmatched: 1. The CDR3 is made up of 14 amino acids. The chain's CDR3 is CASSSDRGQETQYF. In nucleotides, the CDR3 is TGTGCCAGCAGCTCGGACAGGGGCCAAGAGACCCAGTACTTC.

This rearrangement joins TRBV5-1 to TRBJ2-3; 7 bases match TRBD2. J lost 4 bases, V lost 4 bases, and 12 bases had no gene match. CDR1 SGHRS and CDR2 YFSETQ come from the germline V gene. The CDR3 covers 16 residues. CDR3 region: CASSPRPSGVPDTQYF. CDR3 sequence (DNA): TGCGCCAGCAGCCCCCGTCCAAGCGGGGTTCCAGATACGCAGTATTTT.

The genes are TRBV6-1 and TRBJ1-3; possibly TRBD1 for D (5 bases). Germline-derived CDR1 and CDR2 are MNHNS and SASEGT. V was pared by 5 bases and J by 0 bases, with 5 bases between. CDR3 length equals 13 residues. DNA of the CDR3: TGTGCCAGCAGTCAGGGCTCTGGAAACACCATATATTTT. This translates into CASSQGSGNTIYF.

The V call is TRBV2, the J call TRBJ2-2, with a possible D match to TRBD2 (5 bases). The CDR3 extends over 14 amino acids. V was shortened by 8 bases and J by 3 bases, with 13 bases between the two germline ends. Germline V lookup: CDR1 SNHLY, CDR2 FYNNEI. CDR3 coding DNA: TGTGCCAGCCTTTGGACTTTCTACACCGGGGAGCTGTTTTTT. Its protein product is CASLWTFYTGELFF.

This rearrangement joins TRBV5-1 to TRBJ1-1; the match to TRBD1 covers 7 bases. The germline gives CDR1 SGHRS, CDR2 YFSETQ. The CDR3 sequence is 13 residues long. After removal of 5 bases from V and 3 bases from J, the junction contained 4 bases not matched to a gene. The CDR3 is CASRGQEYTEAFF. Here the CDR3 DNA reads TGCGCCAGCAGAGGACAGGAGTACACTGAAGCTTTCTTT.

The genes are TRBV5-1 and TRBJ1-5; no firm D call. Trimming cost V 5 bases and J 3 bases, with 9 bases left between them. There are 13 residues in the CDR3. Germline V gene lookup returns CDR1 SGHRS and CDR2 YFSETQ. CDR3 coding DNA: TGCGCCAGCAGTAAGTCCTACAATCAGCCCCAGCATTTT. It encodes CASSKSYNQPQHF.

The chain links TRBV2 to TRBJ1-2, with 7 bases matching TRBD1. The CDR3 has 15 amino acids. CDR1 is SNHLY, CDR2 FYNNEI, per germline. With 6 bases clipped from V and 5 bases from J, the junction kept 12 bases outside the gene matches. The CDR3 bases are TGTGCCAGCAGACGCAGACAGGGTACGGGGTATGGCTACACCTTC. Translating it yields CASRRRQGTGYGYTF.

This chain joins TRBV27 and TRBJ2-2, with D perhaps TRBD2 (5 bases). Germline V gene data show CDR1 as MNHEY and CDR2 as SMNVEV (reference sequence). The CDR3 totals 12 residues. V lost 7 bases and J lost 7, with 10 bases in between. In DNA form, the CDR3 reads TGTGCCAGCACTATACGGGGCGGGGAGCTGTTTTTT. Translating gives CASTIRGGELFF.

V gene TRBV25-1 combines with J gene TRBJ2-7, with unresolved D. There are 14 residues in the CDR3. Trimming removed 4 bases from V and 3 bases from J, with 13 bases in between. From germline, CDR1 is MGHDK and CDR2 SYGVNS. CDR3 in DNA: TGTGCCAGCAGTGTCACGCTCCAGAACTACGAGCAGTACTTC. This encodes CASSVTLQNYEQYF.

The chain recombines TRBV29-1 with TRBJ1-1, with D uncertain. V lost 4 bases to trimming and J lost 3 bases, with 6 bases between them. CDR1 SQVTM and CDR2 ANQGSEA come from the germline V gene. The CDR3 is 11 residues long. Here the CDR3 DNA reads TGCAGCGTTGCAGGCGACACTGAAGCTTTCTTT. Translated, it gives CSVAGDTEAFF.

V and J are TRBV7-9 and TRBJ2-7; TRBD1 agrees at 8 bases. Per germline, CDR1 SEHNR and CDR2 FQNEAQ (reference sequence). V dropped 5 bases and J dropped 3; count of bases not matched to a gene: 9. This CDR3 is 15 amino acids long. The CDR3 here is CASSRGQGNYYEQYF. The CDR3 nucleotides are TGTGCCAGCAGCCGCGGACAGGGAAATTACTACGAGCAGTACTTC.